This entry lists 13 T cell receptor beta chains sequenced from one sample in a study of blood T cell repertoires in COVID-19. Sequencing was performed with immunoSEQ multiplex PCR; in TCRdb, only in-frame clones are kept and a portion is missing. The sample includes roughly 62,000 clones, around 85% of them seen just once. Sequencing was performed on peripheral blood. The origin of the receptors is a woman older than 75 with active or convalescent COVID-19.

The chain carries TRBV6-1 and TRBJ1-3; D is undetermined. Trimming pared 3 bases from V and 0 bases from J, leaving 6 bases between. In germline, CDR1 is MNHNS, CDR2 SASEGT. This CDR3 has 14 residues. CDR3 sequence (DNA): TGTGCCAGCAGTGAGAGGAGCTCTGGAAACACCATATATTTT. Translated, it gives CASSERSSGNTIYF.

J is TRBJ2-5 and V is TRBV5-1; perhaps TRBD2 as D (6 bases). CDR3 size: 16 residues. Trimming took 2 bases from V and 1 from J, leaving 15 bases between them. The germline V gene encodes CDR1 SGHRS and CDR2 YFSETQ. CDR3 in DNA: TGCGCCAGCAGCTTTATGGCCCCGGGGGTCCAAGAGACCCAGTACTTC. Its protein product is CASSFMAPGVQETQYF.

V and J are TRBV5-1 and TRBJ2-1; TRBD2 is a possible D gene (6 bases). V lost 2 bases, J lost 8 bases, and 17 bases lay in between. Germline CDR1 and CDR2: SGHRS and YFSETQ. This CDR3 contains 15 residues. The CDR3 loop reads CASSFMEGPTHEQFF. The DNA of the CDR3 is TGCGCCAGCAGCTTCATGGAGGGGCCCACCCATGAGCAGTTCTTC.

The chain combines TRBV11-2 with TRBJ1-2; TRBD1 aligns across 8 bases. V lost 4 bases and J lost 1; bases outside the gene matches: 5. The CDR3 has 15 residues. Germline V gene data show CDR1 as SGHAT and CDR2 as FQNNGV. In DNA form, the CDR3 reads TGTGCCAGCAGCTCCGGACAGGGAAGTAACTATGGCTACACCTTC. Translation: CASSSGQGSNYGYTF. Together with reference TRBV11-2 and TRBJ1-2, the CDR3 gives the full variable domain: EAGVAQSPRYKIIEKRQSVAFWCNPISGHATLYWYQQILGQGPKLLIQFQNNGVVDDSQLPKDRFSAERLKGVDSTLKIQPAKLEDSAVYLCASSSGQGSNYGYTFGSGTRLTVV.

The rearrangement joins TRBV4-1 to TRBJ2-6; 9 bases map to TRBD1. The CDR3 runs to 19 residues. The V gene's germline CDR1 is MGHRA and CDR2 YSYEKL. With 3 bases clipped from V and 0 bases from J, the junction kept 9 bases outside the gene matches. The CDR3 loop is CASSHTPGQGSSGANVLTF. As DNA, the CDR3 is TGCGCCAGCAGCCACACCCCGGGACAGGGAAGCTCTGGGGCCAACGTCCTGACTTTC.

V usage is TRBV5-4 and J usage is TRBJ1-1; D remains unclear. CDR3 length equals 13 residues. Looked up from germline, CDR1 is SGHNT and CDR2 is YYREEE (reference sequence). V was cut by 0 bases and J by 6 bases, with 9 bases left in between. As DNA, the CDR3 is TGTGCCAGCAGCTTGGGGGCGCGGGCTGAAGCTTTCTTT. It yields the protein CASSLGARAEAFF.

CDR3: CASTPGTPNYGYTF. Written as DNA, the CDR3 is TGCGCCAGCACTCCCGGGACACCAAACTATGGCTACACCTTC. The V call is TRBV5-1, the J call TRBJ1-2; tentative D call: TRBD1 (6 bases). Trimming cost V 6 bases and J 2 bases, with 14 bases left between them. This CDR3 spans 14 amino acids. The V gene's germline CDR1 is SGHRS and CDR2 YFSETQ.

This rearrangement joins TRBV5-6 to TRBJ1-1; the D gene is possibly TRBD1 (6 bases). The CDR3 consists of 16 residues. V lost 0 bases and J lost 1, with 13 bases in between. Germline V CDR1 and CDR2: SGHDT, YYEEEE. DNA for the CDR3: TGTGCCAGCAGCTTGGCAGGTTTACAGGGGAACACTGAAGCTTTCTTT. It translates to CASSLAGLQGNTEAFF.

This clone appeared once. V gene TRBV6-5 combines with J gene TRBJ1-2; unclear D gene. The CDR3 length is 12 residues. Trimming took 2 bases from V and 8 from J, leaving 9 bases between them. Germline values: CDR1 MNHEY, CDR2 SVGAGI. The CDR3 region has the DNA TGTGCCAGCAGTTACCAAGGGAGGGGCTACACCTTC. Protein product: CASSYQGRGYTF.

As DNA, the CDR3 is TGTGCCTGGATGGGGACTAGCTTCTACAATGAGCAGTTCTTC. Its translation is CAWMGTSFYNEQFF. This chain links TRBV30 with TRBJ2-1; 9 bases agree with TRBD2. Germline V lookup: CDR1 GTSNPN, CDR2 SVGIG (reference sequence). There are 14 residues in the CDR3. The V and J ends lost 4 bases and 3 bases, in that order; junction bases with no gene match: 4. The whole variable domain, filled in from reference TRBV30 and TRBJ2-1, reads SQTIHQWPATLVQPVGSPLSLECTVEGTSNPNLYWYRQAAGRGLQLLFYSVGIGQISSEVPQNLSASRPQDRQFILSSKKLLLSDSGFYLCAWMGTSFYNEQFFGPGTRLTVL.

The chain joins TRBV18 to TRBJ2-1; 9 bases agree with TRBD2. The CDR3 sequence is 16 residues long. Germline CDR1 is KGHSH and CDR2 is LQKENI. V lost 0 bases and J lost 8; bases outside the gene matches: 8. The CDR3 sequence is CASSPPGGGASHEQFF. The CDR3 region has the DNA TGTGCCAGCTCACCACCTGGCGGGGGGGCTTCACATGAGCAGTTCTTC.

The chain recombines TRBV9 with TRBJ2-3, with a tentative D call TRBD2 (6 bases). Germline V gene lookup returns CDR1 SGDLS and CDR2 YYNGEE. This CDR3 comprises 14 residues. The V and J ends lost 1 base and 5 bases respectively, with 11 bases between them. Here the CDR3 reads CASSVQSRGDTQYF. CDR3 DNA sequence: TGTGCCAGCAGCGTACAGTCGCGGGGAGATACGCAGTATTTT.

The rearrangement links TRBV25-1 to TRBJ1-6; unclear D gene. The CDR3 consists of 14 residues. In germline, CDR1 is MGHDK, CDR2 SYGVNS. Deletions cut 7 bases from V and 3 bases from J, with 10 bases between. CDR3 amino acids: CASTPGRYNSPLHF. The CDR3 DNA follows: TGTGCCAGCACCCCAGGTCGCTATAATTCACCCCTCCACTTT.